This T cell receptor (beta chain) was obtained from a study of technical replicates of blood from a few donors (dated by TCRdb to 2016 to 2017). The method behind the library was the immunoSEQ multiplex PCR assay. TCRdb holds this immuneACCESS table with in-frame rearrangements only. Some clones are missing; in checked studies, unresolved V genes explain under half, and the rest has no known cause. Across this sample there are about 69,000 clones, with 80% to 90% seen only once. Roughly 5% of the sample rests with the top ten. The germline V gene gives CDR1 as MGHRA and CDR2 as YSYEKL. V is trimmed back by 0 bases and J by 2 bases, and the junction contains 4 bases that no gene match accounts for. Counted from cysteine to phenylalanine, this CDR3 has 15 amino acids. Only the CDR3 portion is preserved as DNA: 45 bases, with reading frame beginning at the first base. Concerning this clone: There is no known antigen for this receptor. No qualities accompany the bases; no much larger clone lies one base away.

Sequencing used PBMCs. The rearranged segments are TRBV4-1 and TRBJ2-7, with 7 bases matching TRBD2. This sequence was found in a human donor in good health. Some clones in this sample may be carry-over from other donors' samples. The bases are TGCGCCAGCAGCCAAGAAGTCCGGGGGGCCTACGAGCAGTACTTC. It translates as CASSQEVRGAYEQYF.